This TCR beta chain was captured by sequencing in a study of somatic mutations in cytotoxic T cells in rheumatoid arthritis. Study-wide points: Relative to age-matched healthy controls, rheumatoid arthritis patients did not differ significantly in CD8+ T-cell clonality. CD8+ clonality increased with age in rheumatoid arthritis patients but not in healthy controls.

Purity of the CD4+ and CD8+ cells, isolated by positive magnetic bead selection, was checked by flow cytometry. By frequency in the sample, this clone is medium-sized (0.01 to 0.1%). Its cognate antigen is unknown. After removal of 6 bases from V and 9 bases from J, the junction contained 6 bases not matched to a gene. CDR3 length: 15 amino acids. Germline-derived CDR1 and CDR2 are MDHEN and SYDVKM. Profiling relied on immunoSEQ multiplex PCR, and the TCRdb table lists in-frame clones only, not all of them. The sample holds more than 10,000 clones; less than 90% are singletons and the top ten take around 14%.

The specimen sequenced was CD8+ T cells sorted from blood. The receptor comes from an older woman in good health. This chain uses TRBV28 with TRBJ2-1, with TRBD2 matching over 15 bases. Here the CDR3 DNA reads TGTGCCAGCAGAAGGACTAGCGGGGGGGCTACTGAGCAGTTCTTC. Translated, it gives CASRRTSGGATEQFF.